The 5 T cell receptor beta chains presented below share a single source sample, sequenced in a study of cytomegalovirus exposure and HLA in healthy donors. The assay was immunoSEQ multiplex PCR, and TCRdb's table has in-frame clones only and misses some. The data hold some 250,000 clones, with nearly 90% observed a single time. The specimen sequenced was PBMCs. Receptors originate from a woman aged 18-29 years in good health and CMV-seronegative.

The CDR3 coding sequence is TGTGCCAGCAGCCAAGTACAGGGGCACACTGAAGCTTTCTTT. Amino acid sequence: CASSQVQGHTEAFF. The rearrangement joins TRBV4-2 to TRBJ1-1; the match to TRBD1 covers 7 bases. Per germline, CDR1 LGHNA and CDR2 YNFKEQ. V shed 1 base, J shed 3 bases, and the junction held 2 bases outside the gene matches. This CDR3 is built from 14 residues.

The CDR3 nucleotides read TGTGCCAGCCGGAGTAGCAATCAGCCCCAGCATTTT. Amino acids: CASRSSNQPQHF. This sequence joins TRBV6-6 and TRBJ1-5; D remains ambiguous. CDR1 MNHNY and CDR2 SVGAGI come from the germline V gene (reference sequence). The CDR3 consists of 12 residues. V shed 8 bases and J shed 0 bases, with 5 bases lying between them.

CDR3 nucleotides: TGCGCCAGCAGCCAAGGGAGGGGAGGGGCCGAGCAGTACTTC. Translating gives CASSQGRGGAEQYF. The rearrangement joins TRBV4-3 to TRBJ2-7, with 7 bases aligning to TRBD2. V lost 1 base to trimming and J lost 6 bases; unmatched junction nucleotides: 6. There are 14 residues in the CDR3. The germline V gene has CDR1 LGHNA and CDR2 YSLEER.

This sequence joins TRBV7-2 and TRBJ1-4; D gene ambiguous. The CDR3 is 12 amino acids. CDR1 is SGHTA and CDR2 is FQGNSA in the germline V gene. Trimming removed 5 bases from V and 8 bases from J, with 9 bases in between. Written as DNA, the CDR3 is TGTGCCAGCAGCAATCGAGGAGAAAAACTGTTTTTT. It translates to CASSNRGEKLFF.

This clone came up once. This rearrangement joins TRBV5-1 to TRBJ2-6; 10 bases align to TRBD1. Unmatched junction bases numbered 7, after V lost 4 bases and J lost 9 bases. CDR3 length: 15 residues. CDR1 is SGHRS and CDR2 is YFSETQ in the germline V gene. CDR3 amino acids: CASSLRTGGYNVLTF. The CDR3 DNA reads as TGCGCCAGCAGCCTTCGGACAGGGGGTTACAACGTCCTGACTTTC.